A single sample gave rise to the 30 T cell receptor beta chains below, sequenced in a study of cytomegalovirus exposure and HLA in healthy donors. In the PCR, 60 Vbeta and 13 Jbeta primers were used. Some clones are missing from TCRdb's copy, which holds only in-frame ones; the method was immunoSEQ multiplex PCR. The table shows 85,000 to 120,000 clones, with roughly 76% occurring only once. The sequenced sample consisted of PBMCs. The receptors originated from a woman between 50 and 59 years old in good health and CMV-seropositive.

V usage is TRBV19 and J usage is TRBJ1-4; the D gene is possibly TRBD1 (5 bases). From germline, CDR1 is LNHDA and CDR2 SQIVND (reference sequence). The CDR3 has 16 amino acids. Deletions cut 5 bases from V and 0 bases from J, with 13 bases between. CDR3 sequence reads: CASSAPTTATNEKLFF. The CDR3 nucleotides read TGTGCCAGTAGTGCCCCGACGACAGCAACTAATGAAAAACTGTTTTTT. Filled out from reference TRBV19 and TRBJ1-4, the complete variable domain reads DGGITQSPKYLFRKEGQNVTLSCEQNLNHDAMYWYRQDPGQGLRLIYYSQIVNDFQKGDIAEGYSVSREKKESFPLTVTSAQKNPTAFYLCASSAPTTATNEKLFFGSGTQLSVL.

This clone came up once. J is TRBJ2-1 and V is TRBV9; 16 bases align to TRBD2. CDR3 length equals 18 residues. Per the germline V gene, CDR1 is SGDLS and CDR2 is YYNGEE. Losses at the gene ends were 0 bases for V and 2 bases for J; bases not matched to a gene: 2. For the CDR3, the DNA is TGTGCCAGCAGCGTAGCCGGGACTAGCGGGGGGGCCTACAATGAGCAGTTCTTC. Its translation is CASSVAGTSGGAYNEQFF.

The chain employs TRBV7-9 and TRBJ1-4; TRBD1 matches 9 bases. V was pared by 3 bases and J by 7 bases, with 6 bases of the junction left unmatched. Germline CDR1 SEHNR, CDR2 FQNEAQ (reference sequence). The CDR3 runs 15 residues. The CDR3 sequence is CASSFPGQGREKLFF. CDR3 DNA sequence: TGTGCCAGCAGCTTTCCGGGACAGGGTCGTGAAAAACTGTTTTTT.

The J gene is TRBJ1-2, the V gene TRBV5-8; 9 bases match TRBD1. This CDR3 has 17 residues. Germline CDR1 and CDR2: SGHTS and YDEGEE. The V gene end was trimmed by 3 bases and the J gene end by 1 base; junction bases not matched to a gene: 10. The CDR3 sequence: CASSYQPGQGFNYGYTF. In DNA, the CDR3 is TGTGCCAGCAGCTATCAACCGGGACAGGGTTTTAACTATGGCTACACCTTC.

The chain uses TRBV11-3 and TRBJ2-7; 7 bases match TRBD1. This CDR3 comprises 14 residues. J was trimmed by 6 bases and V by 2 bases; bases with no gene match: 7. In germline, CDR1 is SGHNT, CDR2 YENEEA. Here the CDR3 DNA reads TGTGCCAGCAGCTTAAGACAGGGCGTAAGCGAGCAGTACTTC. Translating it yields CASSLRQGVSEQYF.

CDR3 sequence reads: CASSLTGGDQPQHF. Here the CDR3 DNA reads TGCGCCAGCAGCTTAACAGGGGGCGATCAGCCCCAGCATTTT. The chain carries TRBV5-1 and TRBJ1-5, with TRBD1 matching 9 bases. With V trimmed by 2 bases and J by 5 bases, 2 bases remained unmatched. CDR1 is SGHRS and CDR2 is YFSETQ in the germline V gene. The CDR3 extends over 14 amino acids.

This sequence joins TRBV6-5 and TRBJ1-1, with a tentative D call TRBD1 (6 bases). Germline loops: CDR1 MNHEY, CDR2 SVGAGI. V was trimmed by 4 bases and J by 3 bases, leaving 12 bases between them. The CDR3 runs to 14 residues. CDR3 sequence (DNA): TGTGCCAGCAGTTTAAACAGGGTCGACACTGAAGCTTTCTTT. This sequence encodes CASSLNRVDTEAFF.

The genes are TRBV18 and TRBJ2-1; 7 bases line up with TRBD2. The ends lost 2 bases at V and 1 base at J; junction bases unmatched: 5. The length of the CDR3 is 16 residues. CDR1 and CDR2 (germline): KGHSH, LQKENI. The CDR3, as DNA: TGTGCCAGCTCACCATCTCGGGGGGATTCCTACAATGAGCAGTTCTTC. Its translation: CASSPSRGDSYNEQFF.

The genes are TRBV7-6 and TRBJ1-5; D remains unclear. Trimming left V 5 bases short and J 3 bases short, with 11 bases between. Germline V gives CDR1 SGHVS, CDR2 FNYEAQ. The CDR3 runs 14 residues. In DNA form, the CDR3 reads TGTGCCAGCAGCCTCGACGGACTCAATCAGCCCCAGCATTTT. It translates to CASSLDGLNQPQHF. Using reference TRBV7-6 and TRBJ1-5 for the parts outside the CDR3, the full variable domain is GAGVSQSPRYKVTKRGQDVALRCDPISGHVSLYWYRQALGQGPEFLTYFNYEAQQDKSGLPNDRFSAERPEGSISTLTIQRTEQRDSAMYRCASSLDGLNQPQHFGDGTRLSIL.

This sequence joins TRBV7-9 and TRBJ2-7; 7 bases match TRBD1. Germline CDR1 and CDR2: SEHNR and FQNEAQ (reference sequence). The V gene end was trimmed by 5 bases and the J gene end by 2 bases; junction bases not matched to a gene: 6. CDR3 length equals 14 residues. The CDR3 coding sequence is TGTGCCAGCAGCGCGACAGGGCTCCCCTACGAGCAGTACTTC. This codes for CASSATGLPYEQYF.

The chain recombines TRBV4-3 with TRBJ2-7, with TRBD1 identical over 7 bases. Per the germline V gene, CDR1 is LGHNA and CDR2 is YSLEER. The V gene end was trimmed by 0 bases and the J gene end by 1 base; junction bases not matched to a gene: 9. The CDR3 consists of 17 residues. Written as DNA, the CDR3 is TGCGCCAGCAGCCAAGATTTTCCTTCCAGGGGGTCCTACGAGCAGTACTTC. The encoded protein is CASSQDFPSRGSYEQYF.

The V and J genes are TRBV21-1 and TRBJ2-7; TRBD1 was called by the table and not checked on the DNA. TRBV21-1 is a pseudogene locus. This CDR3 has 13 amino acids. Written as DNA, the CDR3 is TGTGCCAGCAGCAAAGTGTCAGGGGGCGAGCAGTACTTC. This gives the protein CASSKVSGGEQYF.

This clone has only a few counts. V gene TRBV11-2 combines with J gene TRBJ2-1, with a tentative D call TRBD1 (5 bases). CDR1 is SGHAT and CDR2 is FQNNGV in the germline V gene. This CDR3 is 15 amino acids long. Trimming shortened V by 5 bases and J by 6 bases, and 17 bases separated the two germline ends. This CDR3 reads CASSPDSAPSNEQFF. In DNA, the CDR3 is TGTGCCAGCAGCCCCGACAGTGCCCCCTCCAATGAGCAGTTCTTC.

V is TRBV5-1 and J is TRBJ2-7; 7 nucleotides agree with TRBD2. The CDR3 runs 15 residues. V was clipped by 4 bases and J by 1 base; unmatched bases: 8. Germline CDR1 SGHRS, CDR2 YFSETQ. The CDR3 loop is CASSPVGGTSYEQYF. CDR3 DNA: TGCGCCAGCAGCCCGGTGGGGGGGACTTCCTACGAGCAGTACTTC.

This clone was picked up one time. The V and J genes are TRBV16 and TRBJ1-1; tentatively, D is TRBD1 (6 bases). V was shortened by 5 bases and J by 0 bases, with 10 bases between the two germline ends. Germline CDR1 reads KGHSY; CDR2 reads FQNENV. The CDR3 has 14 residues. The CDR3 region is CASSEGQLNTEAFF. CDR3 DNA sequence: TGTGCCAGCAGCGAAGGACAGCTGAACACTGAAGCTTTCTTT.

This clone was seen only a few times. The chain uses TRBV28 and TRBJ1-5; TRBD1 aligns across 9 bases. After removal of 6 bases from V and 6 bases from J, the junction contained 9 bases not matched to a gene. The CDR3 extends over 15 amino acids. In germline, CDR1 is MDHEN, CDR2 SYDVKM. The CDR3, as DNA: TGTGCCAGCAGGAGGGGGGACAGGGACAGTCAGCCCCAGCATTTT. Protein: CASRRGDRDSQPQHF.

The chain carries TRBV27 and TRBJ1-1; possible D gene TRBD1, 5 bases. This CDR3 is built from 17 residues. Germline lookup yields CDR1 MNHEY and CDR2 SMNVEV (reference sequence). V lost 2 bases and J lost 1, with 17 bases in between. This CDR3 is CASSLGAEGGRNTEAFF. In DNA form, the CDR3 reads TGTGCCAGCAGTTTAGGGGCGGAAGGAGGGAGGAACACTGAAGCTTTCTTT.

This chain uses TRBV28 with TRBJ2-1, with a tentative D call TRBD1 (6 bases). The CDR3 consists of 15 residues. V gave up 6 bases and J gave up 9 bases, with 21 bases separating them. Germline V lookup: CDR1 MDHEN, CDR2 SYDVKM. The CDR3 bases are TGTGCCAGCAGCCGGATCGCACCAGGGGATTCTGAGCAGTTCTTC. The encoded protein is CASSRIAPGDSEQFF.

The chain uses TRBV5-1 and TRBJ1-6; TRBD1 matches at 9 bases. This CDR3 contains 16 residues. V shed 3 bases, J shed 2 bases, and the junction held 3 bases outside the gene matches. CDR1 and CDR2 (germline): SGHRS, YFSETQ. CDR3 sequence (DNA): TGCGCCAGCAGCTCCGGGACAGGGACCTATAATTCACCCCTCCACTTT. Residues: CASSSGTGTYNSPLHF.

This clone showed up just a few times. The J gene is TRBJ2-2, the V gene TRBV5-1, with 8 bases aligning to TRBD1. Per the germline V gene, CDR1 is SGHRS and CDR2 is YFSETQ. The CDR3 runs to 14 residues. The V segment lost 9 bases and the J segment 1 base; nucleotides outside the gene matches: 5. Written as DNA, the CDR3 is TGCGCCACCAAAGGACAGGGGAACACCGGGGAGCTGTTTTTT. This gives the protein CATKGQGNTGELFF.

The genes are TRBV5-1 and TRBJ1-1, with 12 bases identical to TRBD1. Per germline, CDR1 SGHRS and CDR2 YFSETQ. The V gene end was trimmed by 0 bases and the J gene end by 3 bases; junction bases not matched to a gene: 6. CDR3 length equals 17 residues. DNA of the CDR3: TGCGCCAGCAGCTTGGCGGGACAGGGGGCTCTGGACACTGAAGCTTTCTTT. Translating gives CASSLAGQGALDTEAFF.

The V gene is TRBV28, the J gene TRBJ1-3; possibly TRBD1 for D (5 bases). The germline gives CDR1 MDHEN, CDR2 SYDVKM. Trimming took off 3 bases at V and 3 bases at J, with 9 bases between the two ends. This CDR3 contains 14 residues. The CDR3 loop is CASSFSQGGNTIYF. In nucleotides, the CDR3 is TGTGCCAGCAGTTTTTCCCAGGGTGGAAACACCATATATTTT.

Remarks on this clone: At the DNA level, this CDR3 is encoded by other sequences in the same sample as well. The chain uses TRBV18 and TRBJ1-4; no definite D call. Between the trimmed V and J ends, which lost 6 bases and 3 bases, there was a span of 2 bases. CDR3 length: 11 residues. Germline-derived CDR1 and CDR2 are KGHSH and LQKENI. This chain's CDR3 is CASSANEKLFF. The CDR3 coding sequence is TGTGCCAGCTCCGCTAATGAAAAACTGTTTTTT.

The chain combines TRBV5-6 with TRBJ1-6; no clear D gene. The length of the CDR3 is 13 residues. Between the trimmed V and J ends, which lost 1 base and 7 bases, there was a span of 6 bases. CDR1 is SGHDT, CDR2 YYEEEE, per germline. The CDR3 is CASSLIGNSPLHF. The CDR3 bases are TGTGCCAGCAGCTTGATCGGGAATTCACCCCTCCACTTT.

This chain links TRBV6-5 with TRBJ2-3; D remains unclear. Germline CDR1 and CDR2: MNHEY and SVGAGI. Trimming removed 2 bases from V and 2 bases from J, with 8 bases in between. This CDR3 contains 14 residues. CDR3 sequence reads: CASSYVWATDTQYF. CDR3 sequence (DNA): TGTGCCAGCAGTTACGTGTGGGCCACAGATACGCAGTATTTT.

This chain joins TRBV25-1 and TRBJ2-5, with TRBD1 matching 8 bases. Trimming cost V 7 bases and J 11 bases; bases outside gene matches: 12. CDR1 is MGHDK and CDR2 is SYGVNS in the germline V gene. This CDR3 has 13 residues. The CDR3: CASTYPGGIEQYF. Here the CDR3 DNA reads TGTGCCAGCACCTATCCAGGGGGCATTGAGCAGTACTTC.

This clone appeared a few times. The V call is TRBV7-3, the J call TRBJ2-5; perhaps TRBD1 as D (5 bases). The germline CDR1 and CDR2 sequences are SGHTA and FQGTGA. V was trimmed by 0 bases and J by 2 bases, leaving 10 bases between them. The CDR3 contains 15 residues. In nucleotides, the CDR3 is TGTGCCAGCAGCTTAACTTCTGACAGACAAGAGACCCAGTACTTC. Translated: CASSLTSDRQETQYF.

The chain combines TRBV6-5 with TRBJ1-4, with D unclear. The germline CDR1 and CDR2 sequences are MNHEY and SVGAGI. V gave up 0 bases and J gave up 8 bases, with 7 bases separating them. This CDR3 comprises 13 residues. This chain's CDR3 is CASSYSRGEKLFF. The CDR3 DNA is TGTGCCAGCAGTTACTCGAGAGGGGAAAAACTGTTTTTT.

The rearrangement links TRBV9 to TRBJ2-7; TRBD1 might be the D (5 bases). The V and J ends lost 4 bases and 2 bases respectively, with 13 bases between them. CDR1 and CDR2 from the germline V gene are SGDLS and YYNGEE. CDR3 length: 14 residues. The CDR3: CASSPGRGPYEQYF. DNA for the CDR3: TGTGCCAGCAGCCCGGGTAGGGGCCCCTACGAGCAGTACTTC.

The rearrangement uses TRBV7-8 and TRBJ2-2; D perhaps matches TRBD1 (5 bases). The CDR3 has 16 residues. Germline assignment: CDR1 SGHVS and CDR2 FQNEAQ. Trimming removed 6 bases at V and 2 bases at J, with 16 bases between. CDR3 residues: CASRLNRRLNTGELFF. Written as DNA, the CDR3 is TGTGCCAGCAGACTAAACAGGAGACTTAACACCGGGGAGCTGTTTTTT. The full variable domain, rest sourced from reference TRBV7-8 and TRBJ2-2, is GAGVSQSPRYKVAKRGQDVALRCDPISGHVSLFWYQQALGQGPEFLTYFQNEAQLDKSGLPSDRFFAERPEGSVSTLKIQRTQQEDSAVYLCASRLNRRLNTGELFFGEGSRLTVL.